Here is one TCR beta chain with its context. This CDR3 spans 18 amino acids. J was trimmed by 1 base and V by 0 bases; bases with no gene match: 9. Germline values: CDR1 SEHNR, CDR2 FQNEAQ (reference sequence). The data stem from a study of blood T cell repertoires in COVID-19. Turning to the study itself: Whether acute or convalescent, the COVID-19 samples came from the United States, Italy and Spain. T cells, B-cell-depleted T cells, or PBMCs provided the cDNA or gDNA that served as material.

Original processing notes: Reference gene primers were amplified, and this amplification served to estimate nucleated cell counts. TCRdb's copy holds only in-frame clones and misses some; the assay was immunoSEQ multiplex PCR. That table furnishes V, J and clone size, whereas the DNA furnished D and trimming. The data contain approximately 290,000 clones, approximately 91% of them singletons. This TCR was recovered from a woman in her sixties or seventies with acute or convalescent COVID-19. The sample comprised peripheral blood. The chain joins TRBV7-9 to TRBJ2-5; TRBD1 matches 9 bases. The CDR3 sequence is CASSLARTGDQGQETQYF. CDR3 nucleotides: TGTGCCAGCAGCTTAGCCAGGACAGGGGACCAGGGCCAAGAGACCCAGTACTTC.